This TCR beta chain was documented in a study of T-cell memory formation after mild COVID-19. As for the study in general: Clusters were largely donor specific. Study-wide results and caveats: The CD4+ clones that contracted clustered mainly within CM and EM, and the CD8+ clones concentrated in EMRA. Nothing showed for sure that second-wave clones peaking on day 37 were SARS-CoV-2 specific. Later expanders leaned toward CD4+, whereas clones contracting from day 15 to 85 were balanced CD4/CD8.

From the 5' RACE reads, TCRdb called clonotypes with MiXCR, one entry per CDR3 protein. Here the sample spans about 180,000 distinct CDR3 sequences, 15% to 20% being singletons. This clonotype was seen a handful of times. Antigen specificity is unknown. This receptor was taken from an adult woman who had mild COVID-19 (a few samples of this study predate the infection). Cell type and time point are not known. The sample consisted of PBMCs or a T cell subset sorted from them (not recorded which).

The CDR3 sequence: CSVGGSGRPPWSTWEQYF. The CDR3 nucleotides read TGCAGCGTTGGAGGTAGCGGGAGGCCCCCTTGGAGTACTTGGGAGCAGTACTTC. This sequence joins TRBV29-1 and TRBJ2-7, with 10 nucleotides matching TRBD2. CDR1 and CDR2 from the germline V gene are SQVTM and ANQGSEA. The V and J ends lost 4 bases and 7 bases, in that order; junction bases with no gene match: 22. The CDR3 has 18 amino acids.